The entry below describes one T cell receptor (beta chain). This clone has a handful of counts. Its antigen has not been determined. Base qualities are missing; no much larger clone stands one base away. From the germline V gene, CDR1 is SGDLS and CDR2 is YYNGEE. The V end loses 9 bases and the J end loses 8 bases, and a stretch of 23 bases separates them. There are 15 amino acids in the CDR3, from cysteine to phenylalanine inclusive. The CDR3 DNA has 45 bases and is translated from base 1. None of the patients had been given any treatment before thyroid surgery. Using T-cell receptor beta sequencing, the study looked back at clinical samples from patients collected from about 2011 to 2018. This sample was taken from a study of metastatic and nonmetastatic thyroid tumors (dated by TCRdb to 2020 to 2022). Background for the entire study: For patients with malignant and with benign thyroid disease, the researchers compared repertoires between peripheral blood samples and tumor or nodule tissue samples.

Broad study findings and their caveats: TCR beta diversity was reported as significantly higher in malignant tumors than in benign nodules, in both blood and tumor samples.

Receptor amplification or capture employed PCR. Sequencing used an Illumina HiSeq 4000. High-throughput sequencing was used to profile the CDR3 region of the TCR beta-chain in every patient. The study's processing was this. The researchers built a classifier to tell apart papillary thyroid cancer patients with distant metastasis, based on CDR3 differences among clinicopathological groups. Repertoire diversity was assessed with the Shannon index, and tumor-blood repertoire similarity with the Morisita-Horn index. The public reads were reanalyzed by TCRdb: fastp trimming at Q25, MiXCR alignment, in-frame beta chains only. The V and J calls shown here were made by TCRdb, not taken from the authors' results. The sample includes roughly 30,000 clones, with around 3.5% observed a single time. About 3.3% of the sample goes to the ten largest clones.

The clonotype originates from a male donor with papillary thyroid cancer or a benign thyroid nodule (not recorded which). Some clones in this sample may be carry-over from other donors' samples. The rearranged segments are TRBV9 and TRBJ1-4; D gene: possibly TRBD1, on 6 matching bases. The sample comprised blood. At the DNA level, the sequence is TGTGCCATTAGCGTAGGTGGGGGGCTAGGCGAAAAACTGTTTTTT. This sequence encodes CAISVGGGLGEKLFF. With all but the CDR3 taken from the reference TRBV9 and TRBJ1-4 genes, the full variable domain is: DSGVTQTPKHLITATGQRVTLRCSPRSGDLSVYWYQQSLDQGLQFLIQYYNGEERAKGNILERFSAQQFPDLHSELNLSSLELGDSALYFCAISVGGGLGEKLFFGSGTQLSVL.